This TCR beta chain derives from a study of shared clonotypes between healthy human individuals. Looking at the study overall: There were three CD4 naive, three CD4 memory, two CD8 naive and one CD8 memory plates per donor.

This CDR3 has 17 amino acids. The V and J ends lost 4 bases and 3 bases, in that order; junction bases with no gene match: 13. CDR1 SGDLS and CDR2 YYNGEE come from the germline V gene. This clone has just one count. Its antigen remains unknown. General study points: Non-shared clonotypes were found to have lower generation probabilities than the clonotypes that were shared by all four of the sorted-subset donors.

Assay execution proceeded at the deep level. Profiled with immunoSEQ multiplex PCR; TCRdb holds only in-frame clones, not every one. The sample contains around 690,000 clones, about 90% of which appear only once. The chain recombines TRBV9 with TRBJ2-3; 8 nucleotides agree with TRBD1. This receptor was identified in a man aged 18 to 30 in good health. Some clones in this sample may be carry-over from other donors' samples. The source material was memory CD8+ T cells from PBMCs. Subset meaning: CD45RO+ cells pooled with CCR7-negative TemRA cells. CDR3 in amino acids: CASSSGGLPGRTDTQYF. The CDR3 nucleotides are TGTGCCAGCAGCTCAGGGGGCCTTCCGGGCCGAACAGATACGCAGTATTTT.